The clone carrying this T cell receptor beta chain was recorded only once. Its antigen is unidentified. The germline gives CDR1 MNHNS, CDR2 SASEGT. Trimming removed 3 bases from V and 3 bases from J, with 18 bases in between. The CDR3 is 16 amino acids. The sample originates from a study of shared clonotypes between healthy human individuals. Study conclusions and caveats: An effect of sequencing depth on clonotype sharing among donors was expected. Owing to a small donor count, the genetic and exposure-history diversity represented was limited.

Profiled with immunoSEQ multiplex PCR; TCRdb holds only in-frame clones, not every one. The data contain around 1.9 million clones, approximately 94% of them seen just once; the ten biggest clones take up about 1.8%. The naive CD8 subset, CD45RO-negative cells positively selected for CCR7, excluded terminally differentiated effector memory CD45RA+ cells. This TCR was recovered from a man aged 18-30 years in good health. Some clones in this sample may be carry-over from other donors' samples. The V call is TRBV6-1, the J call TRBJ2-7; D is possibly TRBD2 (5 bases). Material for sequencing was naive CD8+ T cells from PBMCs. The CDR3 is CASSEWQAGSRYEQYF. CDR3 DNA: TGTGCCAGCAGTGAGTGGCAGGCGGGTTCCCGCTACGAGCAGTACTTC.